One sample yielded the 3 T cell receptor beta chains listed below, sequenced in a study of CD8 T cells in ankylosing spondylitis. MiXCR, run by TCRdb on the 5' RACE reads, gives a single entry per CDR3 protein. The data show around 320,000 distinct CDR3 sequences, 20% seen once. What was sequenced was blood, either unsorted or a sorted T cell fraction (not recorded which). The source is a female donor with ankylosing spondylitis or in good health (not recorded which).

In this sample, this clonotype turned up a few times. The J gene is TRBJ1-1, the V gene TRBV20-1; 9 bases fit TRBD1. The ends lost 6 bases at V and 11 bases at J; junction bases unmatched: 13. The CDR3 runs to 13 residues. Germline lookup yields CDR1 DFQATT and CDR2 SNEGSKA (reference sequence). The DNA for the CDR3 is TGCAGTGCCCTTTTTGGGACAGGGAGTAGGGCTTTCTTT. Translating gives CSALFGTGSRAFF.

The chain has TRBV20-1 and TRBJ1-1; D may be TRBD1 (5 bases). V gave up 5 bases and J gave up 5 bases, with 15 bases separating them. The germline CDR1 and CDR2 sequences are DFQATT and SNEGSKA (reference sequence). The CDR3 runs 13 residues. The CDR3 sequence is CSAPTGGGTEAFF. DNA of the CDR3: TGCAGTGCTCCCACTGGGGGGGGGACTGAAGCTTTCTTT.

The V call is TRBV4-3, the J call TRBJ2-5, with 13 bases that match TRBD2. The CDR3 runs to 17 residues. The ends lost 0 bases at V and 5 bases at J; junction bases unmatched: 6. The germline V gene encodes CDR1 LGHNA and CDR2 YSLEER. The CDR3 sequence: CASSQDLGLAGAETQYF. As DNA, the CDR3 is TGCGCCAGCAGCCAAGATCTCGGACTAGCGGGAGCGGAGACCCAGTACTTC.